Listed below are T cell receptor beta chains from one sample, sequenced in a study of patients and donors after allogeneic stem cell transplantation. One entry per CDR3 protein results from TCRdb running MiXCR on the RT-PCR reads. The sample shows 800,000 to 1,000,000 distinct CDR3 sequences, around 17% of them seen only once. The specimen was blood, either unsorted or a sorted T cell fraction (not recorded which). Receptors were obtained from a human donor who was either an allogeneic HSCT recipient or a stem cell or donor lymphocyte infusion donor (not recorded which). It is not recorded whose cells these are; they may come from a transplant donor. The CDR3 runs from the conserved cysteine through the conserved F or W. Each record gives: D gene, clone size, V gene, J gene, CDR3 protein, CDR3 DNA. D genes are given only for firm matches. Not every row has a clone size; where given, it reads once, few, many or a size class.

>-|-|TRBV7-2|TRBJ2-1
CASRQNPGVFQIDEQFF
TGTGCCAGCCGCCAAAACCCCGGGGTTTTCCAGATCGATGAGCAGTTCTTC
>TRBD1|-|TRBV7-6|TRBJ1-6
CASSLGGQYNSPLHF
TGTGCCAGCAGCTTGGGGGGACAGTATAATTCACCCCTCCACTTT
>-|-|TRBV15|TRBJ2-7
CATSRDMGSEQYF
TGTGCCACCAGCAGAGATATGGGGTCCGAGCAGTACTTC
>-|-|TRBV4-2|TRBJ2-7
CASSQDGRKYEQYF
TGTGCCAGCAGCCAAGACGGTAGAAAATACGAGCAGTACTTC
>TRBD1|-|TRBV5-1|TRBJ2-7
CASSLSGTGIPEQYF
TGCGCCAGCAGCTTGTCCGGGACAGGGATCCCCGAGCAGTACTTC
>-|few|TRBV20-1|TRBJ2-1
CSAARGLPYNEQFF
TGCAGTGCCGCCCGGGGACTTCCTTACAATGAGCAGTTCTTC
>-|few|TRBV20-1|TRBJ2-7
CSASHRGLEQYF
TGCAGTGCTAGTCACAGAGGTCTCGAGCAGTACTTC
>TRBD2|few|TRBV7-2|TRBJ2-1
CASSPGTSGFYNEQFF
TGTGCCAGCAGCCCCGGGACTAGCGGATTCTACAATGAGCAGTTCTTC
>-|many|TRBV12-3/TRBV12-4|TRBJ2-7
CASSFGSSKGLTYEQYF
TGTGCCAGCAGTTTTGGGAGCAGCAAGGGGCTAACCTACGAGCAGTACTTC
>-|few|TRBV9|TRBJ2-7
CASSVGVEVFYEQYF
TGTGCCAGCAGCGTAGGGGTAGAGGTATTCTACGAGCAGTACTTC
>-|few|TRBV19|TRBJ2-7
CASSPTRVSYEQYF
TGTGCCAGTAGTCCAACCAGGGTCTCCTACGAGCAGTACTTC
>-|-|TRBV4-2|TRBJ2-3
CASSPLFFQDEKFTDTQYF
TGTGCCAGCAGCCCCCTTTTCTTCCAGGACGAAAAATTCACAGATACGCAGTATTTT
>-|few|TRBV10-3|TRBJ2-3
CAISGANTDTQYF
TGTGCCATCAGTGGGGCAAACACAGATACGCAGTATTTT
>-|-|TRBV7-3|TRBJ1-1
CASSLKRPKGTEAFF
TGTGCCAGCAGCTTAAAGCGACCTAAAGGGACTGAAGCTTTCTTT
>TRBD1|-|TRBV20-1|TRBJ1-6
CSARRRTRTGVSYNSPLHF
TGCAGTGCTAGACGACGAACAAGGACAGGAGTCTCCTATAATTCACCCCTCCACTTT
>-|-|TRBV20-1|TRBJ1-1
CSARDKGLNTEAFF
TGCAGTGCTAGAGATAAGGGGCTGAACACTGAAGCTTTCTTT
>TRBD2|few|TRBV6-2/TRBV6-3|TRBJ2-5
CASSLSGLAGGETQYF
TGTGCCAGCAGCCTATCGGGACTAGCGGGCGGAGAGACCCAGTACTTC
>-|-|TRBV12-3/TRBV12-4|TRBJ1-5
CASSQYRDNQPQHF
TGTGCCAGCAGCCAATACAGAGACAATCAGCCCCAGCATTTT
>-|-|TRBV6-5|TRBJ1-5
CASSSTGAHSNQPQHF
TGTGCCAGCAGTTCAACGGGGGCGCATAGCAATCAGCCCCAGCATTTT
>TRBD2|few|TRBV20-1|TRBJ2-2
CSARDLTSGPNTGELFF
TGCAGTGCTAGAGATTTGACTAGCGGGCCGAACACCGGGGAGCTGTTTTTT
>TRBD1|-|TRBV20-1|TRBJ1-2
CSAEETDRARGYTF
TGCAGTGCTGAGGAAACCGACAGGGCAAGGGGCTACACCTTC
>-|-|TRBV3-1|TRBJ2-7
CASSNVDVGYEQYF
TGTGCCAGCAGCAACGTTGACGTTGGGTACGAGCAGTACTTC
>-|-|TRBV9|TRBJ2-7
CASSVVKISTLEQYF
TGTGCCAGCAGCGTAGTAAAAATATCGACCCTCGAGCAGTACTTC
>TRBD1|-|TRBV7-7|TRBJ2-7
CASSQRGTASPKEQYF
TGTGCTAGCAGCCAAAGAGGGACAGCCTCTCCGAAAGAGCAGTACTTC
>-|-|TRBV4-2|TRBJ2-7
CASSQEPGTGVEQYF
TGTGCCAGCAGCCAAGAACCTGGGACGGGAGTCGAGCAGTACTTC
>-|many|TRBV12-3/TRBV12-4|TRBJ1-2
CASSFSLQGANYGYTF
TGTGCCAGCAGTTTTAGTTTGCAGGGAGCTAACTATGGCTACACCTTC
>-|few|TRBV7-2|TRBJ1-6
CASSLAGFEEPHSPLHF
TGTGCCAGCAGCTTAGCCGGCTTCGAAGAGCCACATTCACCCCTCCACTTT
>TRBD2|few|TRBV7-9|TRBJ2-1
CASSPTSGAFENEQFF
TGTGCCAGCAGCCCTACTAGCGGGGCCTTCGAAAATGAGCAGTTCTTC
>-|-|TRBV28|TRBJ1-1
CASVSTPPEAFF
TGTGCCAGCGTCTCAACCCCCCCTGAAGCTTTCTTT
>TRBD2|few|TRBV20-1|TRBJ2-1
CSARDWNSGMNEQFF
TGCAGTGCTAGAGATTGGAATAGCGGGATGAATGAGCAGTTCTTC
>-|-|TRBV7-8|TRBJ2-5
CASSSSSRETQYF
TGTGCCAGCAGCTCCAGTTCGCGGGAGACCCAGTACTTC
>-|-|TRBV7-2|TRBJ1-5
CASSEQGLQQHF
TGTGCCAGCAGCGAACAGGGCCTCCAGCAGCATTTT
>TRBD1|-|TRBV29-1|TRBJ1-2
CSVEDQGAYGYTF
TGCAGCGTTGAAGATCAGGGGGCCTATGGCTACACCTTC
>-|many|TRBV20-1|TRBJ1-1
CSASWLNTEAFF
TGCAGTGCTAGCTGGCTGAACACTGAAGCTTTCTTT
>-|-|TRBV10-1|TRBJ2-6
CASYLTGANVLTF
TGCGCCAGTTACTTGACTGGGGCCAACGTCCTGACTTTC
>TRBD2|few|TRBV20-1|TRBJ2-6
CSASLAGGLGANVLTF
TGCAGTGCTAGTCTAGCGGGGGGGCTCGGGGCCAACGTCCTGACTTTC
>-|few|TRBV5-1|TRBJ2-7
CASSLIAPNFRNEQYF
TGCGCCAGCAGCTTGATAGCGCCCAACTTTCGGAACGAGCAGTACTTC
>TRBD2|few|TRBV10-3|TRBJ2-3
CAISMTSGGLTDTQYF
TGTGCCATCAGTATGACTAGCGGGGGCCTCACAGATACGCAGTATTTT
>-|-|TRBV5-1|TRBJ2-3
CASSPDQWVGRYF
TGCGCCAGCAGCCCGGACCAATGGGTCGGAAGGTATTTT
>-|-|TRBV2|TRBJ1-2
CASSALVYYTF
TGTGCCAGCAGCGCCCTGGTATACTACACCTTC
>TRBD2|-|TRBV14|TRBJ2-1
CASSRGTSGRAGEQFF
TGTGCCAGCAGCCGAGGGACTAGCGGGAGGGCCGGTGAGCAGTTCTTC
>-|-|TRBV10-3|TRBJ1-1
CAIQVNTEAFF
TGTGCCATCCAGGTGAACACTGAAGCTTTCTTT
>TRBD2|few|TRBV2|TRBJ2-3
CASSDASGGKSSTDTQYF
TGTGCCAGCAGTGACGCTAGCGGGGGCAAATCTAGCACAGATACGCAGTATTTT
>TRBD1|many|TRBV12-3/TRBV12-4|TRBJ1-4
CASMQGAEKLFF
TGTGCCAGCATGCAGGGGGCTGAAAAACTGTTTTTT
>-|few|TRBV6-1|TRBJ2-3
CASSHSPSGASGADTQYF
TGTGCCAGCAGCCACTCCCCCTCCGGGGCCAGTGGCGCAGATACGCAGTATTTT